These T cell receptor beta chains were read from a single sample in a study of T cells in Graves' hyperthyroidism and ophthalmopathy. MiXCR, applied by TCRdb to the multiplex PCR reads, yields one record per CDR3 protein. Among some 400,000 distinct CDR3 sequences listed, approximately 15% were seen once. The sequenced sample was blood. Source of these receptors: a woman in her sixties with Graves' hyperthyroidism. Each CDR3 is given with its conserved first and last residue. A row's size may be missing; if present it is once, few, many or a size class.

>.|TRBV12-3/TRBV12-4|TRBJ1-3
CASSFVGGSGNTIYF
>many|TRBV27|TRBJ2-2
CASSFLPWTGFNGELFF
>few|TRBV6-5|TRBJ2-7
CASSYTGLAGREQYF
>.|TRBV2|TRBJ1-5
CASSGREGQPRHF
>many|TRBV28|TRBJ1-5
CASSSQGYSNQPQHF
>many|TRBV19|TRBJ2-1
CASSIEGGLSAYNEQFF
>many|TRBV3-1|TRBJ1-1
CASSQDGQSTEAFF
>few|TRBV6-1|TRBJ2-7
CASSQGVGEQYF
>.|TRBV6-1|TRBJ1-2
CASRDRDRGHHGYTF
>.|TRBV18|TRBJ2-7
CASSTSPAKGDEQYF
>many|TRBV6-2/TRBV6-3|TRBJ2-1
CASSYSSTSGLYNEQFF
>many|TRBV28|TRBJ2-5
CASRGGQQETQYF
>many|TRBV20-1|TRBJ2-1
CSARSRSGQGGAEQFF
>many|TRBV6-1|TRBJ1-2
CASSRGGGVNYGYTF
>.|TRBV24-1|TRBJ2-1
CATSEPLSEQFF
>many|TRBV20-1|TRBJ2-5
CSGLAGGYQETQYF
>few|TRBV11-2|TRBJ2-3
CASSVTSPPGGSTDTQYF
>few|TRBV3-1|TRBJ2-3
CASSQDPGTDTQYF
>many|TRBV11-2|TRBJ2-3
CASSLNGGTDTQYF
>many|TRBV30|TRBJ2-2
CAWTSDRLYTGELFF
>many|TRBV27|TRBJ2-7
CASSLASGGGEQYF